The 2 T cell receptor beta chains below were found in one sample sequenced in a study of vaccination and CD4 T cells after COVID-19. Their specific antigens are unknown. The Oncomine TCR Beta short-read assay sequenced DNA from cultured CD4+ T cells. One entry per CDR3 protein, called by TCRdb with MiXCR from the PCR reads. The table shows more than 15,000 distinct CDR3 sequences, with approximately 53% occurring only once. Treatment denoted: approximately 9-day PBMC culture with coronavirus spike peptide pools or control peptides (ViraFEST assay). The sequencing here drew on cultured CD4+ T cells from blood, taken after SARS-CoV-2 vaccination. These receptors originate from a human donor with COVID-19.

The gene calls are TRBV15 and TRBJ1-5; tentative D call: TRBD1 (5 bases). CDR1 LNHNV and CDR2 YYDKDF come from the germline V gene (reference sequence). V was pared by 5 bases and J by 2 bases, with 13 bases between. The CDR3 has 15 amino acids. The CDR3 sequence is CATSPDTFRNQPQHF. The DNA of the CDR3 is TGTGCCACCAGCCCGGACACGTTTCGCAATCAGCCCCAGCATTTT.

The chain uses TRBV6-2 or TRBV6-3 and TRBJ2-1; TRBD2 agrees at 10 bases. V shed 0 bases, J shed 9 bases, and the junction held 8 bases outside the gene matches. CDR1 is MNHEY, CDR2 SVGEGT, per germline. CDR3 length: 16 residues. The CDR3, as DNA: TGTGCCAGCAGTTACTCGACAGCGGGGGGGCCGGTTGAGCAGTTCTTC. Translating it yields CASSYSTAGGPVEQFF.